A few counts support the clone carrying this T cell receptor beta chain. Its antigen is undetermined. Between the trimmed V and J ends, which lost 3 bases and 4 bases, there was a span of 8 bases. The length of the CDR3 is 13 residues. CDR1 and CDR2 (germline): SGDLS, YYNGEE. This sample was included in a study of T cell repertoires in cytomegalovirus infection. TCRdb independently ran MiXCR on the reads; one entry per CDR3 protein. The repertoire holds roughly 46,000 distinct CDR3 sequences, with about a fifth as singletons. V gene TRBV9 combines with J gene TRBJ2-1, with D uncertain. The TCR sequence derives from a human donor in good health (CMV status not recorded). Some clones in this sample may be carry-over from other donors' samples. The sequencing used CD8+ T cells from cultured PBMCs, collected from culture after CMV antigen stimulation. CDR3 amino acids: CASSADAYNEQFF. The CDR3 coding sequence is TGTGCCAGCAGCGCCGACGCTTACAATGAGCAGTTCTTC.